This TCR beta chain comes out of a study of control samples from healthy donors and cancer patients. Using immunoSEQ multiplex PCR, the repertoire was profiled, and TCRdb retains in-frame clones only, with some absent. The sample lists approximately 210,000 clones, around 90% seen once, with 1.5% to 2% in the top ten. Germline CDR1 reads SGHTA; CDR2 reads FQGTGA. This CDR3 comprises 14 residues. The J segment lost 6 bases and the V segment lost 4 bases, leaving 3 bases of the junction unmatched. The chain links TRBV7-3 to TRBJ2-2; 9 nucleotides align to TRBD2. The receptor comes from a man aged 30 to 45 in good health. Sequences were obtained from blood. CDR3 coding DNA: TGTGCCAGCAGCTATAGCGGGGGATCCGGGGAGCTGTTTTTT. Translating it yields CASSYSGGSGELFF.